A selection of T cell receptor beta chains follows, all from one sample in a study of memory CD4+ T cells and cytomegalovirus serostatus. Sequencing was performed with immunoSEQ multiplex PCR; in TCRdb, only in-frame clones are kept and a portion is missing. The sample includes about 41,000 clones, less than 80% seen only once; the top ten take under 6.5%. The sample taken for sequencing was memory CD4+ T cells from blood. Receptors were obtained from an adult in good health and CMV-seronegative. The CDR3 runs from the conserved cysteine through the conserved F or W. The order of the fields is clone size, D gene, J gene, V gene, CDR3 protein, CDR3 DNA. The D gene is left open where the match is weak. Clone size is stated in some rows and not others, as once, few, many or a class when expanded.

>.|.|TRBJ1-2|TRBV28
CASSLLGARGYTF
TGTGCCAGCAGTTTATTGGGGGCGCGAGGCTACACCTTC
>few|.|TRBJ2-7|TRBV19
CASSRGSGHTYEQYF
TGTGCCAGTAGTAGGGGTAGCGGACATACCTACGAGCAGTACTTC
>.|TRBD1|TRBJ1-2|TRBV27
CASSQGQGAGYGYTF
TGTGCCAGCAGCCAAGGACAGGGGGCAGGCTATGGCTACACCTTC
>.|TRBD1|TRBJ2-5|TRBV18
CASSPIPGQGIETQYF
TGTGCCAGCTCACCAATCCCGGGACAGGGTATAGAGACCCAGTACTTC
>.|TRBD2|TRBJ2-1|TRBV7-7
CASSLDLAGGNEQFF
TGTGCCAGCAGCTTAGACCTAGCGGGAGGCAATGAGCAGTTCTTC
>.|TRBD1|TRBJ2-7|TRBV4-3
CASSQGPGQGANEQYF
TGCGCCAGCAGCCAAGGTCCGGGACAGGGAGCAAACGAGCAGTACTTC
>.|.|TRBJ2-7|TRBV21-1
CASGLAGGYRGEQYF
TGTGCCAGCGGGCTAGCGGGAGGTTATCGTGGCGAGCAGTACTTC
>.|TRBD2|TRBJ2-2|TRBV7-2
CASSINLAGANTGELFF
TGTGCCAGCAGCATCAACCTAGCGGGAGCGAACACCGGGGAGCTGTTTTTT
>.|TRBD1|TRBJ2-7|TRBV7-9
CASSFMTGGEQYF
TGTGCCAGCAGCTTTATGACAGGGGGCGAGCAGTACTTC
>.|.|TRBJ2-5|TRBV2
CASSDVGPYETQYF
TGTGCCAGCAGTGACGTGGGCCCATACGAGACCCAGTACTTC
>.|TRBD2|TRBJ2-2|TRBV27
CASSRSGGIGELFF
TGTGCCAGCAGTCGGTCCGGGGGGATCGGGGAGCTGTTTTTT
>.|TRBD1|TRBJ2-1|TRBV4-1
CASSRRQGDNEQFF
TGCGCCAGCAGCCGTAGACAGGGGGACAATGAGCAGTTCTTC
>.|TRBD2|TRBJ2-1|TRBV10-3
CAISPAGTSGRGTGNEQFF
TGTGCCATCAGTCCCGCCGGGACTAGCGGGAGGGGAACAGGCAATGAGCAGTTCTTC
>.|TRBD2|TRBJ2-1|TRBV19
CASSIGLAEQFF
TGTGCCAGTAGTATAGGACTAGCGGAGCAGTTCTTC
>.|TRBD1|TRBJ2-6|TRBV5-1
CASAGQGATGANVLTF
TGCGCCAGCGCAGGGCAGGGGGCTACTGGGGCCAACGTCCTGACTTTC
>.|TRBD1|TRBJ2-7|TRBV11-3
CASSLAPRDRGYEQYF
TGTGCCAGCAGCTTGGCACCCCGGGACAGGGGCTACGAGCAGTACTTC
>once|.|TRBJ1-5|TRBV25-1
CASSSLALNQPQHF
TGTGCCAGCAGTTCCCTAGCCCTTAATCAGCCCCAGCATTTT
>.|TRBD1|TRBJ2-7|TRBV28
CASSPRQGLGYEQYF
TGTGCCAGCAGTCCCCGACAGGGCCTCGGCTACGAGCAGTACTTC
>once|.|TRBJ2-2|TRBV11-3
CASSFISTGELFF
TGTGCCAGCAGCTTCATCTCTACCGGGGAGCTGTTTTTT
>once|.|TRBJ1-5|TRBV19
CASSNRKTGSPQPQHF
TGTGCCAGTAGCAATCGAAAAACAGGGTCCCCTCAGCCCCAGCATTTT
>medium-sized|.|TRBJ1-4|TRBV9
CASSVGSGSTNEKLFF
TGTGCCAGCAGCGTAGGATCGGGATCAACTAATGAAAAACTGTTTTTT
>few|TRBD1|TRBJ1-1|TRBV5-1
CASSPRDSYTEAFF
TGCGCCAGCAGCCCCCGGGACAGCTACACTGAAGCTTTCTTT
>once|TRBD1|TRBJ1-5|TRBV27
CASKGQVDQPQHF
TGTGCCAGCAAAGGACAGGTGGATCAGCCCCAGCATTTT
>few|.|TRBJ2-3|TRBV4-1
CASSQDPPLHSRDTQYF
TGCGCCAGCAGCCAAGATCCCCCTCTGCATAGCAGGGATACGCAGTATTTT
>.|.|TRBJ2-7|TRBV6-5
CASRGLAYEQYF
TGTGCCAGCCGGGGACTTGCCTACGAGCAGTACTTC
>.|.|TRBJ1-5|TRBV4-1
CASSQDPQGLGPQHF
TGCGCCAGCAGCCAAGACCCCCAGGGACTAGGGCCCCAGCATTTT
>few|.|TRBJ1-2|TRBV2
CASAVLYGYTF
TGTGCCAGCGCAGTCTTATACGGCTACACCTTC
>.|TRBD1|TRBJ2-7|TRBV30
CAHKAGGRGEQYF
TGTGCGCACAAGGCAGGGGGCAGGGGAGAGCAGTACTTC
>.|TRBD2|TRBJ2-1|TRBV10-2
CASSDTSSGSGEQFF
TGCGCCAGCAGTGATACTTCTAGCGGGAGTGGTGAGCAGTTCTTC
>.|.|TRBJ2-7|TRBV5-8
CASSLGGALTYEQYF
TGTGCCAGCAGCTTGGGAGGGGCGCTTACCTACGAGCAGTACTTC
>.|.|TRBJ2-6|TRBV7-2
CASSQQTNSGANVLTF
TGTGCCAGCAGCCAACAGACTAACTCTGGGGCCAACGTCCTGACTTTC
>.|.|TRBJ2-3|TRBV11-2
CASTTPFSQGGSTDTQYF
TGTGCCAGCACCACCCCATTCTCTCAGGGAGGCTCTACAGATACGCAGTATTTT
>.|.|TRBJ1-2|TRBV19
CASSENRDDYGYTF
TGTGCCAGTAGTGAAAACAGGGATGACTATGGCTACACCTTC
>.|.|TRBJ2-2|TRBV28
CASSLAGSNTGELFF
TGTGCCAGCAGTTTGGCAGGGTCCAACACCGGGGAGCTGTTTTTT
>once|TRBD2|TRBJ2-7|TRBV25-1
CASSEYEASGSHEQYF
TGTGCCAGCAGTGAATATGAGGCTAGCGGGAGCCACGAGCAGTACTTC
>.|.|TRBJ2-1|TRBV9
CASSAQMSDNEQFF
TGTGCCAGCAGCGCCCAGATGTCAGACAATGAGCAGTTCTTC
>.|TRBD1|TRBJ1-2|TRBV28
CASMENEGQGYAGYTF
TGTGCCAGCATGGAAAACGAGGGACAGGGGTATGCTGGCTACACCTTC
>few|.|TRBJ1-1|TRBV30
CASDRRLNTEAFF
TGTGCCTCGGACAGAAGATTGAACACTGAAGCTTTCTTT
>.|.|TRBJ2-7|TRBV7-6
CASSLVQGSSYEQYF
TGTGCCAGCAGCTTAGTACAAGGAAGCTCCTACGAGCAGTACTTC
>.|.|TRBJ2-2|TRBV30
CAWSGRGLGTGELFF
TGTGCCTGGAGTGGCCGCGGGCTGGGCACCGGGGAGCTGTTTTTT
>few|.|TRBJ2-3|TRBV7-2
CASSLRGIASTDTQYF
TGTGCCAGCAGCTTAAGGGGAATAGCGAGCACAGATACGCAGTATTTT
>.|.|TRBJ2-7|TRBV15
CATSRLNFDSDLTYEQYF
TGTGCCACCAGCAGACTTAATTTTGACAGCGATTTAACATACGAGCAGTACTTC
>.|TRBD1|TRBJ1-1|TRBV19
CASSVPQTGSTEAFF
TGTGCCAGTAGTGTACCGCAGACAGGGAGCACTGAAGCTTTCTTT
>.|.|TRBJ1-1|TRBV2
CATSDRVKTEAFF
TGTGCCACTTCCGACAGAGTGAAGACTGAAGCTTTCTTT
>once|.|TRBJ2-1|TRBV28
CASTPSGGSSYNEQFF
TGTGCCAGCACCCCGTCTGGGGGATCCTCCTACAATGAGCAGTTCTTC
>.|TRBD1|TRBJ1-1|TRBV28
CASSLQWTGETEAFF
TGTGCCAGCAGTCTACAATGGACAGGGGAGACTGAAGCTTTCTTT
>.|.|TRBJ2-4|TRBV19
CASTENTKDIQYF
TGTGCCAGTACCGAGAATACCAAGGACATTCAGTACTTC
>.|TRBD2|TRBJ2-2|TRBV11-3
CASSRREDTGELFF
TGTGCCAGCAGCCGGCGGGAGGACACCGGGGAGCTGTTTTTT
>.|.|TRBJ2-7|TRBV6-5
CASRGGTYEQYF
TGTGCCAGCCGTGGCGGTACCTACGAGCAGTACTTC
>.|.|TRBJ1-4|TRBV5-6
CASSFRTATNEKLFF
TGTGCCAGCAGCTTTAGGACAGCAACTAATGAAAAACTGTTTTTT